The rows below give T cell receptor beta chains drawn from one sample of a study of T cell responses to AZD1222 COVID-19 vaccine. Clones were read by immunoSEQ multiplex PCR, and TCRdb kept only the in-frame ones, dropping some. This table has 110,000 to 150,000 clones, over 90% appearing once. Sequenced here: peripheral blood, sampled on day 0 of AZD1222 vaccination. The origin of the receptors is an adult in good health. The CDR3 runs from the conserved cysteine through the conserved F or W. The D gene is left open where the match is weak. Where a row states a size, it is once, few, many or the class of an expanded clone; other rows omit it.

D gene,J gene,CDR3 length,V gene,clone size,CDR3 protein,CDR3 DNA
NA,TRBJ1-1,13,TRBV7-6,NA,CASSLDGTGEAFF,TGTGCCAGCAGCTTAGATGGGACGGGTGAAGCTTTCTTT
NA,TRBJ2-3,13,TRBV6-1,NA,CASSETGQGSQYF,TGTGCCAGCAGTGAAACGGGGCAGGGCTCGCAGTATTTT
TRBD1,TRBJ1-5,15,TRBV28,NA,CASSKYRGGNQPQHF,TGTGCCAGCAGTAAATACAGGGGAGGCAATCAGCCCCAGCATTTT
TRBD1,TRBJ1-1,12,TRBV29-1,NA,CSAGGGNTEAFF,TGCAGCGCAGGGGGGGGAAACACTGAAGCTTTCTTT
NA,TRBJ1-4,14,TRBV10-2,NA,CASSESGNREKLFF,TGCGCCAGCAGTGAGTCCGGGAACAGGGAAAAACTGTTTTTT
NA,TRBJ1-5,13,TRBV4-1,NA,CASSQVRNQPQHF,TGCGCCAGCAGCCAAGTCCGAAATCAGCCCCAGCATTTT
TRBD1,TRBJ2-7,13,TRBV10-3,NA,CAISQGAQYEQYF,TGTGCCATCTCACAGGGGGCGCAGTACGAGCAGTACTTC
NA,TRBJ1-2,14,TRBV7-2,NA,CASSPQGLGYGYTF,TGTGCCAGCAGCCCTCAGGGTTTGGGCTATGGCTACACCTTC
TRBD1,TRBJ1-2,14,TRBV28,NA,CASSYGQGNYGYTF,TGTGCCAGCAGTTATGGACAGGGGAACTATGGCTACACCTTC
TRBD2,TRBJ2-2,16,TRBV10-3,NA,CAINRLAGGRTGELFF,TGTGCCATCAATAGACTAGCGGGAGGGAGGACCGGGGAGCTGTTTTTT
NA,TRBJ1-2,13,TRBV28,NA,CASSFEGLAGYTF,TGTGCCAGCAGTTTCGAGGGGCTGGCGGGCTACACCTTC
TRBD1,TRBJ1-5,14,TRBV7-8,once,CASSVDRAVQPQHF,TGTGCCAGCAGCGTCGACAGGGCAGTTCAGCCCCAGCATTTT
NA,TRBJ1-3,14,TRBV14,NA,CASSPGSSGNTIYF,TGTGCCAGCAGTCCAGGGAGCTCTGGAAACACCATATATTTT
NA,TRBJ2-1,16,TRBV7-2,NA,CASSLAPRGSYNEQFF,TGTGCCAGCAGCTTAGCGCCTCGCGGGTCCTACAATGAGCAGTTCTTC
NA,TRBJ2-7,14,TRBV6-5,NA,CASSLLGLLGEQYF,TGTGCCAGCAGCCTCTTAGGGCTCCTTGGCGAGCAGTACTTC
TRBD2,TRBJ2-2,16,TRBV19,NA,CASTLTSGDNTGELFF,TGTGCCAGTACCTTGACTAGCGGAGATAACACCGGGGAGCTGTTTTTT
TRBD1,TRBJ1-2,17,TRBV18,NA,CASSPRGLTGGSYGYTF,TGTGCCAGCTCACCACGGGGCCTCACAGGGGGCAGCTATGGCTACACCTTC
NA,TRBJ2-5,15,TRBV5-1,NA,CASSLEQGIQETQYF,TGCGCCAGCAGCTTGGAGCAGGGGATTCAAGAGACCCAGTACTTC
NA,TRBJ1-2,14,TRBV2,NA,CASSGDIFNYGYTF,TGTGCCAGCAGTGGGGACATTTTTAACTATGGCTACACCTTC
TRBD1,TRBJ1-1,15,TRBV6-5,NA,CASRTNSGGDTEAFF,TGTGCCAGCAGAACAAATTCAGGGGGTGACACTGAAGCTTTCTTT
NA,TRBJ1-1,14,TRBV30,NA,CAWSVPETNTEAFF,TGTGCCTGGAGTGTTCCGGAAACAAACACTGAAGCTTTCTTT
NA,TRBJ2-2,16,TRBV6-5,once,CASSYSIGQNTGELFF,TGTGCCAGCAGTTACTCAATAGGACAGAACACCGGGGAGCTGTTTTTT
NA,TRBJ1-6,13,TRBV14,NA,CASSQEVGSPLHF,TGTGCCAGCAGCCAAGAGGTCGGCTCACCCCTCCACTTT
NA,TRBJ1-1,15,TRBV7-9,NA,CASSILQGQNTEAFF,TGTGCCAGCAGCATCCTACAGGGACAGAACACTGAAGCTTTCTTT
NA,TRBJ1-2,13,TRBV7-2,NA,CASSRGSNYGYTF,TGTGCCAGCAGCAGGGGATCGAACTATGGCTACACCTTC
NA,TRBJ2-6,15,TRBV19,NA,CASSYGITGANVLTF,TGTGCCAGTAGCTACGGGATCACTGGGGCCAACGTCCTGACTTTC
NA,TRBJ1-1,16,TRBV6-5,once,CASSLSAGVMNTEAFF,TGTGCCAGCAGTTTATCAGCAGGGGTTATGAACACTGAAGCTTTCTTT
NA,TRBJ1-1,14,TRBV7-9,NA,CASSGRGGGTEAFF,TGTGCCAGCAGCGGAAGGGGCGGGGGCACTGAAGCTTTCTTT
NA,TRBJ1-2,15,TRBV14,NA,CASSQFPGQVYGYTF,TGTGCCAGCAGCCAATTTCCGGGACAAGTCTATGGCTACACCTTC
NA,TRBJ2-1,12,TRBV5-1,NA,CASSLGGSEQFF,TGCGCCAGCAGCTTAGGGGGGTCTGAGCAGTTCTTC
NA,TRBJ2-3,14,TRBV29-1,NA,CSAYIPTGTDTQYF,TGCAGCGCCTACATACCTACTGGCACAGATACGCAGTATTTT
TRBD1,TRBJ2-5,13,TRBV5-1,NA,CASSSTGDVTQYF,TGCGCCAGCAGCTCCACAGGGGACGTGACCCAGTACTTC
TRBD1,TRBJ2-7,13,TRBV5-1,NA,CASSSGQLYEQYF,TGCGCCAGCAGCTCGGGACAGCTCTACGAGCAGTACTTC
TRBD2,TRBJ2-1,18,TRBV19,NA,CASSTWTSGSPGYNEQFF,TGTGCCAGTAGTACGTGGACTAGCGGGAGTCCGGGGTACAATGAGCAGTTCTTC
NA,TRBJ2-3,12,TRBV29-1,once,CSVGSRTDTQYF,TGCAGCGTCGGCAGTCGCACAGATACGCAGTATTTT
NA,TRBJ1-1,14,TRBV28,NA,CASNLPTANTEAFF,TGTGCCAGCAATCTTCCGACAGCGAACACTGAAGCTTTCTTT